The 25 T cell receptor beta chains presented below share a single source sample, sequenced in a study of blood T cell repertoires in COVID-19. Some clones are missing from TCRdb's copy, which holds only in-frame ones; the method was immunoSEQ multiplex PCR. This sample has approximately 210,000 clones, with approximately 87% found just once. Specimen: peripheral blood. These receptors originate from a woman between 70 and 85 years old with acute or convalescent COVID-19.

The CDR3 DNA is TGTGCCAGCAGAGCTCGGGACAGGTCCTACGAGCAGTACTTC. This sequence encodes CASRARDRSYEQYF. The chain links TRBV3-1 (or the pseudogene TRBV3-2) to TRBJ2-7; 8 bases match TRBD1. J was trimmed by 1 base and V by 6 bases; bases with no gene match: 5. From germline, CDR1 is LGHDT and CDR2 YNNKEL (reference sequence). This CDR3 is 14 amino acids long.

J is TRBJ1-2 and V is TRBV5-5, with 7 bases lining up with TRBD1. After removal of 4 bases from V and 4 bases from J, the junction contained 10 bases not matched to a gene. Germline lookup yields CDR1 SGHKS and CDR2 YYEKEE (reference sequence). The CDR3 consists of 15 residues. The chain's CDR3 is CASSLSTGASYGYTF. CDR3 in DNA: TGTGCCAGCAGCCTATCTACAGGGGCGTCCTATGGCTACACCTTC. The variable domain in full, completed from reference TRBV5-5 and TRBJ1-2, reads DAGVTQSPTHLIKTRGQQVTLRCSPISGHKSVSWYQQVLGQGPQFIFQYYEKEERGRGNFPDRFSARQFPNYSSELNVNALLLGDSALYLCASSLSTGASYGYTFGSGTRLTVV.

The chain carries TRBV6-6 and TRBJ2-1, with a tentative D call TRBD1 (6 bases). V was trimmed by 6 bases and J by 3 bases, leaving 18 bases between them. Germline assignment: CDR1 MNHNY and CDR2 SVGAGI (reference sequence). The CDR3 loop spans 16 amino acids. In nucleotides, the CDR3 is TGTGCCAGCAGACCATCGCCAGGGGCACTCTACAATGAGCAGTTCTTC. This gives the protein CASRPSPGALYNEQFF.

This chain links TRBV5-4 with TRBJ2-3; 8 bases line up with TRBD2. This CDR3 has 16 residues. After removal of 3 bases from V and 0 bases from J, the junction contained 6 bases not matched to a gene. The germline V gene has CDR1 SGHNT and CDR2 YYREEE (reference sequence). The CDR3 coding sequence is TGTGCCAGCAGCTCCGTAGCGGGGTCTAGCACAGATACGCAGTATTTT. It codes for CASSSVAGSSTDTQYF.

J is TRBJ1-5 and V is TRBV19, with 7 nucleotides matching TRBD1. The CDR3 has 19 amino acids. Per the germline V gene, CDR1 is LNHDA and CDR2 is SQIVND (reference sequence). V lost 5 bases and J lost 0; bases outside the gene matches: 16. The CDR3 protein is CASSSFRGRDSYSNQPQHF. As DNA, the CDR3 is TGTGCCAGTAGTTCATTCCGGGGCCGGGACAGTTATAGCAATCAGCCCCAGCATTTT.

The chain carries TRBV12-3 or TRBV12-4 and TRBJ1-5; D is possibly TRBD1 (5 bases). Trimming took 5 bases from V and 6 from J, leaving 11 bases between them. This CDR3 is built from 13 residues. The CDR3 sequence is CASSLGGSQPQHF. The CDR3 nucleotides read TGTGCCAGCAGTCTGGGGGGTAGTCAGCCCCAGCATTTT.

This clone was seen more than once but under ten times. The chain's CDR3 is CASSLGQYEQYF. CDR3 coding DNA: TGCGCCAGCAGCCTGGGACAGTACGAGCAGTACTTC. V and J are TRBV5-1 and TRBJ2-7; 7 positions match TRBD1. The CDR3 runs to 12 residues. J was trimmed by 4 bases and V by 4 bases; bases with no gene match: 2. Germline V gene data show CDR1 as SGHRS and CDR2 as YFSETQ.

This rearrangement joins TRBV28 to TRBJ1-2, with D possibly TRBD1 on 5 matching bases. Between the trimmed V and J ends, which lost 8 bases and 3 bases, there was a span of 10 bases. The CDR3 covers 12 residues. Germline CDR1 and CDR2: MDHEN and SYDVKM. The CDR3 loop reads CASQRGDYGYTF. CDR3 coding DNA: TGTGCCAGCCAACGGGGGGACTATGGCTACACCTTC.

The rearrangement joins TRBV6-6 to TRBJ1-4, with a weak D call TRBD1 (6 bases). Trimming left V 2 bases short and J 7 bases short, with 14 bases between. CDR1 is MNHNY, CDR2 SVGAGI, per germline (reference sequence). This CDR3 is 15 amino acids long. As DNA, the CDR3 is TGTGCCAGCAGTTACAGTCAGGGGAGAACTGAAAAACTGTTTTTT. Translation: CASSYSQGRTEKLFF.

The chain couples TRBV28 to TRBJ1-2; D possibly corresponds to TRBD1 (5 bases). This CDR3 has 17 residues. Trimming took off 4 bases at V and 6 bases at J, with 24 bases between the two ends. CDR1 MDHEN and CDR2 SYDVKM come from the germline V gene. The CDR3 protein is CASSSTGDPGIPNGYTF. CDR3 DNA sequence: TGTGCCAGCAGTTCCACCGGTGACCCAGGGATCCCGAATGGCTACACCTTC.

This rearrangement joins TRBV5-1 to TRBJ2-3; possibly TRBD2 for D (6 bases). Germline CDR1 is SGHRS and CDR2 is YFSETQ. The CDR3 extends over 14 amino acids. Trimming took 0 bases from V and 7 from J, leaving 12 bases between them. The CDR3 region is CASSLEEGRNTQYF. The CDR3 DNA reads TGCGCCAGCAGCTTGGAGGAGGGGAGAAATACGCAGTATTTT.

The chain recombines TRBV3-1 (or the pseudogene TRBV3-2) with TRBJ2-1; 10 nucleotides align to TRBD2. The V and J ends lost 0 bases and 5 bases, in that order; junction bases with no gene match: 4. The length of the CDR3 is 16 residues. Germline-derived CDR1 and CDR2 are LGHDT and YNNKEL (reference sequence). DNA of the CDR3: TGTGCCAGCAGCCAAGACCTAGCGGGAGCGCACAATGAGCAGTTCTTC. This sequence encodes CASSQDLAGAHNEQFF.

The V gene is TRBV6-1, the J gene TRBJ2-7; 10 nucleotides agree with TRBD2. The CDR3 consists of 15 residues. After removal of 2 bases from V and 1 base from J, the junction contained 2 bases not matched to a gene. Looked up from germline, CDR1 is MNHNS and CDR2 is SASEGT. This CDR3 is CASSESSGGSYEQYF. CDR3 nucleotides: TGTGCCAGCAGTGAAAGTAGCGGGGGGTCCTACGAGCAGTACTTC.

The chain carries TRBV10-2 and TRBJ1-1; TRBD1 agrees at 8 bases. Per germline, CDR1 WSHSY and CDR2 SAAADI. V lost 5 bases, J lost 4 bases, and 3 bases stayed unmatched. The CDR3 is made up of 13 amino acids. The CDR3 DNA follows: TGCGCCAGCAGTCGACAGGGGTCCACTGAAGCTTTCTTT. The encoded protein is CASSRQGSTEAFF.

The chain combines TRBV11-2 with TRBJ2-7; D is ambiguous. The germline V gene encodes CDR1 SGHAT and CDR2 FQNNGV. With 0 bases removed from V and 3 bases from J, the gap between germline ends came to 12 bases. This CDR3 is 15 amino acids long. CDR3 DNA sequence: TGTGCCAGCAGCTTAGACAGGATAAGTTTCTACGAGCAGTACTTC. It yields the protein CASSLDRISFYEQYF.

V usage is TRBV7-9 and J usage is TRBJ2-2; TRBD2 matches at 8 bases. Germline loops: CDR1 SEHNR, CDR2 FQNEAQ (reference sequence). This CDR3 spans 14 amino acids. With V trimmed by 5 bases and J by 5 bases, 4 bases remained unmatched. CDR3 protein: CASSPSGGTGELFF. The CDR3 coding sequence is TGTGCCAGCAGCCCCTCGGGGGGGACCGGGGAGCTGTTTTTT.

The V gene is TRBV5-5, the J gene TRBJ2-2, with D tentatively TRBD2 (5 bases). Deletions cut 0 bases from V and 0 bases from J, with 9 bases between. Germline assignment: CDR1 SGHKS and CDR2 YYEKEE (reference sequence). The CDR3 contains 16 residues. CDR3 DNA: TGTGCCAGCAGCTTGGCCCTAGCTGCGAACACCGGGGAGCTGTTTTTT. Encoded protein: CASSLALAANTGELFF.

The chain recombines TRBV10-2 with TRBJ2-7; a weak D match, TRBD2 (6 bases). The CDR3 is made up of 13 amino acids. V shed 3 bases and J shed 7 bases, with 13 bases lying between them. CDR1 is WSHSY and CDR2 is SAAADI in the germline V gene. CDR3 residues: CASSDSAGTEQYF. CDR3 nucleotide sequence: TGCGCCAGCAGTGATTCGGCAGGGACTGAGCAGTACTTC.

This clone was recorded once. The chain links TRBV5-1 to TRBJ2-7; 9 bases fit TRBD1. CDR1 SGHRS and CDR2 YFSETQ come from the germline V gene. CDR3 length equals 14 residues. Trimming cost V 6 bases and J 4 bases; bases outside gene matches: 8. The CDR3 DNA follows: TGCGCCAGCACAGGGACAGGGCGAATGTACGAGCAGTACTTC. Translating it yields CASTGTGRMYEQYF.

The rearrangement uses TRBV28 and TRBJ1-5, with D hard to call. This CDR3 is built from 14 residues. The germline V gene has CDR1 MDHEN and CDR2 SYDVKM. V lost 7 bases and J 4 bases, leaving 14 bases between the germline ends. Here the CDR3 DNA reads TGTGCCAGCAAATTAAGCGGTGGTAATCAGCCCCAGCATTTT. Translation gives CASKLSGGNQPQHF.

The rearrangement uses TRBV9 and TRBJ1-3; a weak D match, TRBD1 (6 bases). V was cut by 3 bases and J by 0 bases, with 19 bases left in between. This CDR3 region has 18 residues. Per the germline V gene, CDR1 is SGDLS and CDR2 is YYNGEE. CDR3 protein: CASSATTGLGSSGNTIYF. The CDR3 nucleotides are TGTGCCAGCAGCGCCACTACAGGGCTGGGGAGCTCTGGAAACACCATATATTTT.

This sequence joins TRBV10-3 and TRBJ1-1; D may be TRBD1 (6 bases). Trimming took off 0 bases at V and 3 bases at J, with 11 bases between the two ends. This CDR3 is 15 amino acids long. Germline loops: CDR1 ENHRY, CDR2 SYGVKD. In nucleotides, the CDR3 is TGTGCCATCAGTGAGTCCGTGGGGGCGGACACTGAAGCTTTCTTT. It codes for CAISESVGADTEAFF.

V is TRBV7-2 and J is TRBJ1-1; tentatively, D is TRBD1 (5 bases). The CDR3 has 13 amino acids. The V end was cut by 9 bases, the J end by 0 bases, with 11 bases between. Germline assignment: CDR1 SGHTA and CDR2 FQGNSA. CDR3 bases: TGTGCCAGTGCGGGGCAGGTGAACACTGAAGCTTTCTTT. Its translation is CASAGQVNTEAFF.

With regard to this clone: The same CDR3 can be traced to other DNA sequences in this sample. The chain combines TRBV18 with TRBJ1-1; D gene unclear. V was trimmed by 6 bases and J by 4 bases, leaving 9 bases between them. The CDR3 loop spans 12 amino acids. Germline V gene sequence: CDR1 KGHSH, CDR2 LQKENI. The DNA of the CDR3 is TGTGCCAGCTCCCTACGGGGCACTGAAGCTTTCTTT. Residues: CASSLRGTEAFF.

The chain uses TRBV15 and TRBJ2-1, with a weak D call TRBD2 (6 bases). Germline loops: CDR1 LNHNV, CDR2 YYDKDF (reference sequence). The germline V and J ends were trimmed by 5 bases and 1 base, with 12 bases remaining between them. There are 15 residues in the CDR3. CDR3 loop: CATSGGLDSYNEQFF. CDR3 coding DNA: TGTGCCACCAGCGGGGGACTGGATTCCTACAATGAGCAGTTCTTC.